What follows are 16 T cell receptor beta chains derived from one specimen sequenced in a study of shared clonotypes between healthy human individuals. Assay: immunoSEQ multiplex PCR; the TCRdb copy retains only in-frame clones and omits some. The data show about a million clones, approximately 76% seen once. The sequenced sample was memory CD4+ T cells sorted from blood. Subset given: CD45RA-negative fraction. The receptors come from a man aged 18 to 35 in good health.

The V gene is TRBV7-8, the J gene TRBJ1-1, with D possibly TRBD1 on 5 matching bases. The germline gives CDR1 SGHVS, CDR2 FQNEAQ. With 1 base removed from V and 1 base from J, the gap between germline ends came to 10 bases. The length of the CDR3 is 15 residues. The CDR3: CASSLVHQGNTEAFF. CDR3 sequence (DNA): TGTGCCAGCAGCTTAGTTCACCAGGGGAACACTGAAGCTTTCTTT.

This chain joins TRBV5-6 and TRBJ1-2; D is ambiguous. This CDR3 has 14 amino acids. The germline gives CDR1 SGHDT, CDR2 YYEEEE. Between the trimmed V and J ends, which lost 1 base and 4 bases, there was a span of 11 bases. The CDR3 DNA follows: TGTGCCAGCAGCTTGTACGAGGTCGGCTATGGCTACACCTTC. Translated, it gives CASSLYEVGYGYTF.

This chain uses TRBV30 with TRBJ1-2, with D perhaps matching TRBD1 (6 bases). V was clipped by 4 bases and J by 1 base, with 13 bases between them. The CDR3 has 14 residues. CDR1 GTSNPN and CDR2 SVGIG come from the germline V gene (reference sequence). The CDR3: CAWNLGQHNYGYTF. The CDR3 DNA reads TGTGCCTGGAACCTTGGACAGCATAACTATGGCTACACCTTC.

A remark on this clone: Distinct nucleotide sequences in the sample also encode this CDR3. V usage is TRBV19 and J usage is TRBJ2-2; no clear D. Germline-derived CDR1 and CDR2 are LNHDA and SQIVND (reference sequence). The CDR3 is 14 residues long. The V and J ends lost 3 bases and 0 bases respectively, with 5 bases between them. The CDR3 reads CASSIPANTGELFF. The CDR3, as DNA: TGTGCCAGTAGTATCCCGGCGAACACCGGGGAGCTGTTTTTT.

In this sample, this clone turned up once. This sequence joins TRBV6-1 and TRBJ1-2; 8 bases agree with TRBD1. After removal of 6 bases from V and 4 bases from J, the junction contained 10 bases not matched to a gene. CDR3 length: 15 residues. Germline CDR1 MNHNS, CDR2 SASEGT. CDR3 bases: TGTGCCAGCAGCTTCAGGGGGCCGGGCGGCTATGGCTACACCTTC. It yields the protein CASSFRGPGGYGYTF.

This clone has a single count. V and J are TRBV5-4 and TRBJ2-5, with D tentatively TRBD2 (6 bases). Trimming removed 0 bases from V and 5 bases from J, with 14 bases in between. CDR1 and CDR2 from the germline V gene are SGHNT and YYREEE (reference sequence). The CDR3 loop spans 15 amino acids. The CDR3 spells CASSLGTSWQETQYF. In DNA, the CDR3 is TGTGCCAGCAGCTTGGGTACTAGCTGGCAGGAGACCCAGTACTTC.

The chain links TRBV6-1 to TRBJ2-3; 9 bases agree with TRBD2. The V segment lost 0 bases and the J segment 2 bases; nucleotides outside the gene matches: 9. Germline V gene data show CDR1 as MNHNS and CDR2 as SASEGT. The CDR3 sequence is 18 residues long. Here the CDR3 DNA reads TGTGCCAGCAGTGAAGCCATCCCGGGACTAGCAATCACAGATACGCAGTATTTT. Amino acids: CASSEAIPGLAITDTQYF.

This clone has just one count. V gene TRBV14 combines with J gene TRBJ1-1; D is possibly TRBD1 (5 bases). The V end was cut by 5 bases, the J end by 4 bases, with 11 bases between. This CDR3 has 13 residues. CDR1 is SGHDN and CDR2 is FVKESK in the germline V gene. CDR3 residues: CASSWITGTEAFF. The CDR3 DNA reads as TGTGCCAGCAGCTGGATCACAGGCACTGAAGCTTTCTTT.

The table lists this clone with a few counts. Other DNA sequences from this sample encode an identical CDR3 as well. CDR3 protein: CASRGVTAITEAFF. CDR3 DNA sequence: TGTGCCAGCAGGGGGGTTACAGCTATCACTGAAGCTTTCTTT. J is TRBJ1-1 and V is TRBV2; D is possibly TRBD1 (5 bases). Germline CDR1 and CDR2: SNHLY and FYNNEI. V dropped 6 bases and J dropped 4 bases, with 15 bases sitting between them. The CDR3 covers 14 residues.

The chain joins TRBV29-1 to TRBJ2-3, with 9 bases aligning to TRBD1. Germline CDR1 is SQVTM and CDR2 is ANQGSEA. The CDR3 length is 13 residues. V trimming: 6 bases; J trimming: 4 bases; junction bases outside the gene matches: 5. The CDR3: CSVGTGRADTQYF. Here the CDR3 DNA reads TGCAGCGTGGGGACAGGGCGGGCAGATACGCAGTATTTT.

V and J are TRBV19 and TRBJ1-2; no reliable D call. V was trimmed by 9 bases and J by 8 bases, leaving 13 bases between them. CDR3 length: 11 amino acids. Germline CDR1 and CDR2: LNHDA and SQIVND (reference sequence). CDR3 sequence (DNA): TGTGCCAGCCGGATAGAATGGGGCTACACCTTC. Amino acid sequence: CASRIEWGYTF.

There are a few counts of this clone. This sequence joins TRBV28 and TRBJ2-7; D might be TRBD2 (5 bases). V lost 10 bases and J 0 bases, leaving 13 bases between the germline ends. CDR1 is MDHEN, CDR2 SYDVKM, per germline. The CDR3 contains 13 residues. CDR3 amino acids: CATLLGSSYEQYF. As DNA, the CDR3 is TGTGCCACCCTCCTGGGGAGCTCCTACGAGCAGTACTTC.

The V and J genes are TRBV7-9 and TRBJ1-3; D unclear. The CDR3 runs 14 residues. Trimming took off 1 base at V and 2 bases at J, with 6 bases between the two ends. The germline V gene encodes CDR1 SEHNR and CDR2 FQNEAQ (reference sequence). The CDR3 bases are TGTGCCAGCAGCTTAGGGCGGGCTGGAAACACCATATATTTT. Residues: CASSLGRAGNTIYF.

The chain has TRBV27 and TRBJ2-1, with no clear D. Germline V gene data show CDR1 as MNHEY and CDR2 as SMNVEV (reference sequence). The CDR3 contains 18 residues. Trimming cost V 3 bases and J 5 bases, with 23 bases left between them. As DNA, the CDR3 is TGTGCCAGCAGTTTGGTCTTGCGCCGCCAGAAAAGGCACAATGAGCAGTTCTTC. As protein: CASSLVLRRQKRHNEQFF.

The chain's CDR3 is CASSLKRVGNTGELFF. CDR3 coding DNA: TGTGCCAGCAGCCTTAAGAGGGTCGGGAACACCGGGGAGCTGTTTTTT. The rearrangement links TRBV7-9 to TRBJ2-2, with a weak D call TRBD2 (5 bases). The V and J ends lost 5 bases and 1 base respectively, with 14 bases between them. This CDR3 has 16 amino acids. Germline-derived CDR1 and CDR2 are SEHNR and FQNEAQ (reference sequence). Complete variable domain (other parts from reference TRBV7-9 and TRBJ2-2): DTGVSQNPRHKITKRGQNVTFRCDPISEHNRLYWYRQTLGQGPEFLTYFQNEAQLEKSRLLSDRFSAERPKGSFSTLEIQRTEQGDSAMYLCASSLKRVGNTGELFFGEGSRLTVL.

The chain has TRBV6-5 and TRBJ1-4; D is uncertain. Trimming took 0 bases from V and 4 from J, leaving 6 bases between them. The CDR3 extends over 14 amino acids. Per the germline V gene, CDR1 is MNHEY and CDR2 is SVGAGI. CDR3 loop: CASSYSPRNEKLFF. DNA for the CDR3: TGTGCCAGCAGTTACTCGCCCCGTAATGAAAAACTGTTTTTT.